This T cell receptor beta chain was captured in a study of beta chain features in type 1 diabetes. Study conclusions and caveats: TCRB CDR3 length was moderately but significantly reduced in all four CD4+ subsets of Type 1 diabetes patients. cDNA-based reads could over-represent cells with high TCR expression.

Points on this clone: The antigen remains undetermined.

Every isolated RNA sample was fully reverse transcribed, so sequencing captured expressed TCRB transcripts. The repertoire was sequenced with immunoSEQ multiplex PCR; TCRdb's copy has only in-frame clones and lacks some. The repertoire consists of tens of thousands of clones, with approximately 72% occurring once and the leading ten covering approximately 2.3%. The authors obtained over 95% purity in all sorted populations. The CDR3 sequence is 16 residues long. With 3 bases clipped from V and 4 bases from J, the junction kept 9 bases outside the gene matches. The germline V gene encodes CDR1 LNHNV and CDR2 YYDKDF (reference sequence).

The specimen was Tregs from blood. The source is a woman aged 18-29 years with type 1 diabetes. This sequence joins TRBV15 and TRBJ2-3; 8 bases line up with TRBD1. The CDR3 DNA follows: TGTGCCACCAGCAGTGGGACAGGAGGGTTGGCAGATACGCAGTATTTT. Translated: CATSSGTGGLADTQYF.